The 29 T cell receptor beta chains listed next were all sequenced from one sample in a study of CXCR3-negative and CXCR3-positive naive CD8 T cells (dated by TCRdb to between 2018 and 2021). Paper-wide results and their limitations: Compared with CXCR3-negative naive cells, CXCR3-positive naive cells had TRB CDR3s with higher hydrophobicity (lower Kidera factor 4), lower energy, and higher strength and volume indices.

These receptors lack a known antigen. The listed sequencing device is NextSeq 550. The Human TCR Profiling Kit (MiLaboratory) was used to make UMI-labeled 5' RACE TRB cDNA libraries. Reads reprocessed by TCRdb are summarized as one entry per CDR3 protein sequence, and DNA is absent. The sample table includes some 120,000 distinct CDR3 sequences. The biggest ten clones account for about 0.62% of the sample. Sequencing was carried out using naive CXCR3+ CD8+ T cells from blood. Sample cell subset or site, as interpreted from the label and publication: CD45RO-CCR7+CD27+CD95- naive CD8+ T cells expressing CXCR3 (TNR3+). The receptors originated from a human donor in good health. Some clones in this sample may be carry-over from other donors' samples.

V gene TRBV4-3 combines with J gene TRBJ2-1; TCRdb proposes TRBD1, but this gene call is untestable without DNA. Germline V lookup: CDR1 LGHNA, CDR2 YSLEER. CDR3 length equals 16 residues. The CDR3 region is CASSQDVRGGYNEQFF.

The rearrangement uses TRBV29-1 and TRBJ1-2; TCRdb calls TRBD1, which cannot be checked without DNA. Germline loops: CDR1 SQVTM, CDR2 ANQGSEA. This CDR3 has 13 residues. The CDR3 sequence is CSATWTGDYGYTF.

The CDR3: CSVEPRGGGGTDTQYF. The genes are TRBV29-1 and TRBJ2-3; TCRdb's D call, TRBD1, is unchecked because there is no DNA. The CDR3 consists of 16 residues. The germline V gene encodes CDR1 SQVTM and CDR2 ANQGSEA.

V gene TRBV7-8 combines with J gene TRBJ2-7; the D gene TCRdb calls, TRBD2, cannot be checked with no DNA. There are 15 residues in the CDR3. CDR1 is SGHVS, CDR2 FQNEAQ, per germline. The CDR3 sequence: CASSPTSGATYEQYF.

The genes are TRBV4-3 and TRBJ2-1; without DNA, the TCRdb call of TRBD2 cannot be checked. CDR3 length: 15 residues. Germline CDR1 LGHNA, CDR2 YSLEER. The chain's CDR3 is CASSPSRGMENEQFF.

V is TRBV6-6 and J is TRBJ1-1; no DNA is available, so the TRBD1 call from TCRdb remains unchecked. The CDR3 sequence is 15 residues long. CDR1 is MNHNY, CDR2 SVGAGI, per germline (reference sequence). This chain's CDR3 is CASTEWDSLNTEAFF.

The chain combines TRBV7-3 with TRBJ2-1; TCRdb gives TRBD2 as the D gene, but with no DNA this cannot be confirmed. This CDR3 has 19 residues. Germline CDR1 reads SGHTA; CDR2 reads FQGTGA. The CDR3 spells CASSLVPIAGGPSYNEQFF.

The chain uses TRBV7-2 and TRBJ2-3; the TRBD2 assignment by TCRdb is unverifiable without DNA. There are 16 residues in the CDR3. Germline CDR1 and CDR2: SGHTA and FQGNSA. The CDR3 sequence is CASSSWTSGDSDTQYF.

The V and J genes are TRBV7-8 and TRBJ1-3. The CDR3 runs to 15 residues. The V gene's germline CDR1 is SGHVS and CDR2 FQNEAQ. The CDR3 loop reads CASSPSVGSGNTIYF.

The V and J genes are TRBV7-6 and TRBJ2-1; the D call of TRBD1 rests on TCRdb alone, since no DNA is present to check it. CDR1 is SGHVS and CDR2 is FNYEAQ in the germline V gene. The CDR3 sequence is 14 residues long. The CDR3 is CASSRLGQLNEQFF. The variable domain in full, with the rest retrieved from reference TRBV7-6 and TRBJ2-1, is GAGVSQSPRYKVTKRGQDVALRCDPISGHVSLYWYRQALGQGPEFLTYFNYEAQQDKSGLPNDRFSAERPEGSISTLTIQRTEQRDSAMYRCASSRLGQLNEQFFGPGTRLTVL.

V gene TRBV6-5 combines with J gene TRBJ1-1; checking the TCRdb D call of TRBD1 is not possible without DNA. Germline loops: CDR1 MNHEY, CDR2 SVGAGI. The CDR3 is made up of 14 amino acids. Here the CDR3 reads CASSYLTGDTEAFF.

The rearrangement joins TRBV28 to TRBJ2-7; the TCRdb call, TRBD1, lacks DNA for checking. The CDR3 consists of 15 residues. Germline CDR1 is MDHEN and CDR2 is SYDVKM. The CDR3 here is CASSRHTGGNYEQYF.

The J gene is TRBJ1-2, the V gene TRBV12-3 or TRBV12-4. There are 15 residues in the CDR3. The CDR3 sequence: CASSPFRYPNYGYTF.

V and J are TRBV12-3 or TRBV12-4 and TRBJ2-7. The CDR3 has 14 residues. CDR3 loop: CASSSLGSIYEQYF.

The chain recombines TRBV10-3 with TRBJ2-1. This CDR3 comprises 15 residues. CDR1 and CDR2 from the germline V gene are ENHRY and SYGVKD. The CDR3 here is CAISGNGDSYNEQFF.

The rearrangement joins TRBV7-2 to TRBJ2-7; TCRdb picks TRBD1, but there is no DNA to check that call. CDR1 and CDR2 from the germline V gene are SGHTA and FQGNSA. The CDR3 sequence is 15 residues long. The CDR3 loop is CASSPTGQTSYEQYF.

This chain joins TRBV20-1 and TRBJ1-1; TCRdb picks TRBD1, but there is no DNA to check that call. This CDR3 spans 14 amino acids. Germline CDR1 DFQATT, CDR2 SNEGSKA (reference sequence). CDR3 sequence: CSARAAGEGTEAFF.

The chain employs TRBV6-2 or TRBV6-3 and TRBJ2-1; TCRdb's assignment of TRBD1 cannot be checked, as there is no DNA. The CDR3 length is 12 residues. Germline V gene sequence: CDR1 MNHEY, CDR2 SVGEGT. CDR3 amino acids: CASSYPPLEQFF.

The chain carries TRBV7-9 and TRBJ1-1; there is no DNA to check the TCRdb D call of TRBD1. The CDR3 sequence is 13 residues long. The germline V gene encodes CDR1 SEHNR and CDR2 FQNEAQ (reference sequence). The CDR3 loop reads CASRHTGVTEAFF.

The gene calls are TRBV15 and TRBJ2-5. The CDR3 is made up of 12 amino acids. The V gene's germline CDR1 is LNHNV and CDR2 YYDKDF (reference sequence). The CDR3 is CATSRDPMVQYF.

CDR3: CAWRTGGNEKLFF. The chain has TRBV30 and TRBJ1-4; the TCRdb call, TRBD1, lacks DNA for checking. Germline V gives CDR1 GTSNPN, CDR2 SVGIG (reference sequence). This CDR3 has 13 amino acids.

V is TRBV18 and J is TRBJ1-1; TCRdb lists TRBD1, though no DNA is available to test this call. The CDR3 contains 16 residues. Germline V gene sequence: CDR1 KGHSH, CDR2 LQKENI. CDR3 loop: CASSPWGDSAFSEAFF.

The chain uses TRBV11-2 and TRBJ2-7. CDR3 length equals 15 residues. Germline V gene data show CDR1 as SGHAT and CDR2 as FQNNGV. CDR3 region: CASSLLAGTPYEQYF. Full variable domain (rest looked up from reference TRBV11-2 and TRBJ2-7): EAGVAQSPRYKIIEKRQSVAFWCNPISGHATLYWYQQILGQGPKLLIQFQNNGVVDDSQLPKDRFSAERLKGVDSTLKIQPAKLEDSAVYLCASSLLAGTPYEQYFGPGTRLTVT.

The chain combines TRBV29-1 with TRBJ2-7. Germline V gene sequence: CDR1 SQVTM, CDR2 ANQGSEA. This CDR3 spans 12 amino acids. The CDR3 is CSVEVGSVEQYF.

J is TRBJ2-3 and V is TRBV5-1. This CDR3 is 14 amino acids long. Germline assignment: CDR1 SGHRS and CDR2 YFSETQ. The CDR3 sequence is CASSLDRFTDTQYF.

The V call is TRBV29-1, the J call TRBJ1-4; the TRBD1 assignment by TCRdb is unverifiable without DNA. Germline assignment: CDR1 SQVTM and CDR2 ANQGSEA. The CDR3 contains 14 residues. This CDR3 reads CSVEGQGLDEKLFF.

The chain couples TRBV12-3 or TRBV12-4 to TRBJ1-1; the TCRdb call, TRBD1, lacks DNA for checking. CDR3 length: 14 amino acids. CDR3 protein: CASSPGTKNTEAFF.

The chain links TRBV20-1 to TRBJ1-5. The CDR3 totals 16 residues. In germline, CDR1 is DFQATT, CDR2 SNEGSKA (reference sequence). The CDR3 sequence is CSAGMSGYFSNQPQHF.

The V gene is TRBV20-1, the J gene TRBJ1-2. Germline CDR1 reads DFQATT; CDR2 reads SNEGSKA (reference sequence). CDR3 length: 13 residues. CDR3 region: CSAGGGFSYGYTF.